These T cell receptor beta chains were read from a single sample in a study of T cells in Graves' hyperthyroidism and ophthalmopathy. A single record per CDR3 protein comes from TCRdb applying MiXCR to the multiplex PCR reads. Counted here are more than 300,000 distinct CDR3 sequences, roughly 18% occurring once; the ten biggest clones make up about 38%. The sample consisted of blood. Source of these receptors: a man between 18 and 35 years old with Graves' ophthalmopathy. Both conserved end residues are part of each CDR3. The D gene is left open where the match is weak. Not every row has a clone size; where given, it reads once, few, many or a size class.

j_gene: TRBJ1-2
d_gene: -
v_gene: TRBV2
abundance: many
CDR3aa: CATTPLASSNYGYTF
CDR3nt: TGTGCCACCACCCCCCTAGCCAGCTCTAACTATGGCTACACCTTC

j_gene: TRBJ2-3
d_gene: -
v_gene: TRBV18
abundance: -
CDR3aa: CASSPPQGTDTQYF
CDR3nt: TGTGCCAGCTCACCACCCCAGGGCACAGATACGCAGTATTTT

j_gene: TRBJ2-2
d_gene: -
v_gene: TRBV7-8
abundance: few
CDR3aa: CASSLGDTANTGELFF
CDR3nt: TGTGCCAGCAGCTTAGGGGACACCGCGAACACCGGGGAGCTGTTTTTT

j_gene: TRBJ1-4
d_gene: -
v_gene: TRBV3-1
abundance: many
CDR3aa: CASSRPTETATNEKLFF
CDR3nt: TGTGCCAGCAGCCGCCCAACAGAGACTGCAACTAATGAAAAACTGTTTTTT

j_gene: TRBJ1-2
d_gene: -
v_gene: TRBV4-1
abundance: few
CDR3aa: CASSRTPGQGNGYTF
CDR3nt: TGCGCCAGCAGCCGCACACCGGGGCAGGGGAATGGCTACACCTTC

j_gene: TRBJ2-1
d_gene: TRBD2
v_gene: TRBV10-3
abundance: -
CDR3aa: CAISDPGRGGHDEQFF
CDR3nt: TGTGCCATCAGTGACCCAGGGCGGGGGGGCCATGATGAGCAGTTCTTC

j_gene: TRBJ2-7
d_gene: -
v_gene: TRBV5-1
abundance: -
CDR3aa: CASSLDLPGLPSEQYF
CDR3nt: TGCGCCAGCAGCTTGGACCTTCCGGGACTGCCGTCGGAGCAGTACTTC

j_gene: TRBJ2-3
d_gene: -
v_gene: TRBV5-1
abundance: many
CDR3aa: CASSLASPDTQYF
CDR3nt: TGCGCCAGCAGCTTGGCCTCCCCAGATACGCAGTATTTT

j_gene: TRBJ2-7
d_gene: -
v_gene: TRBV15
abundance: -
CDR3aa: CATSRVLSYEQYF
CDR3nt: TGTGCCACCAGCAGAGTTCTTTCCTACGAGCAGTACTTC

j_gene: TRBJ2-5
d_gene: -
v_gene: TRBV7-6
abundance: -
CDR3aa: CASSSLDLGETQYF
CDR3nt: TGTGCCAGCAGCTCCCTCGACCTGGGGGAGACCCAGTACTTC

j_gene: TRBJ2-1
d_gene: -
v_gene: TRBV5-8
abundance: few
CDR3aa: CASSSGRTYNEQFF
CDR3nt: TGTGCCAGCAGCTCGGGACGGACCTACAATGAGCAGTTCTTC

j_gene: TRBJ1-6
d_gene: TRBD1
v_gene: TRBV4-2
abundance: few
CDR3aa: CASSQDGGQSSYNSPLHF
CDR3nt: TGTGCCAGCAGCCAAGATGGGGGACAGAGCTCCTATAATTCACCCCTCCACTTT

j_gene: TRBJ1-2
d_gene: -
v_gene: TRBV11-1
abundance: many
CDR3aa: CASSSYPEGNYGYTF
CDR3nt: TGTGCCAGCAGCTCTTATCCGGAAGGGAACTATGGCTACACCTTC

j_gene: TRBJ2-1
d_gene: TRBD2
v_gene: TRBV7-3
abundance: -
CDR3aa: CASSETGTSGGQEQFF
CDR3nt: TGTGCCAGCAGCGAAACCGGGACTAGCGGGGGGCAGGAGCAGTTCTTC

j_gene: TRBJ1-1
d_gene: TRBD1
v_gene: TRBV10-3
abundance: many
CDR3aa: CAISESLGQAEAFF
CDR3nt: TGTGCCATCAGTGAGTCATTGGGACAGGCTGAAGCTTTCTTT

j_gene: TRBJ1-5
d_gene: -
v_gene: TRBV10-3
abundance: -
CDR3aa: CAISEMDGNQPQHF
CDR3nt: TGTGCCATCAGTGAGATGGATGGCAATCAGCCCCAGCATTTT

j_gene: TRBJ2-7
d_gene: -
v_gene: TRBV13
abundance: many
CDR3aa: CASSHDRYEQYF
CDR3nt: TGTGCCAGCAGCCACGACCGCTACGAGCAGTACTTC

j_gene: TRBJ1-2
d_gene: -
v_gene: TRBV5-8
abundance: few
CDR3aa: CASSLEGREYTF
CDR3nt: TGTGCCAGCAGCTTGGAGGGCAGGGAATACACCTTC

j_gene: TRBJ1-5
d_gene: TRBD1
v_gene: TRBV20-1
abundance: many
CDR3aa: CSARDSTGGSNQPQHF
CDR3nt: TGCAGTGCTAGAGATTCGACAGGGGGAAGCAATCAGCCCCAGCATTTT

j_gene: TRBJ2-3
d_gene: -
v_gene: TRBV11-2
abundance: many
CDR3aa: CASSLRRPSTDTQYF
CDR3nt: TGTGCCAGCAGCTTACGACGACCAAGCACAGATACGCAGTATTTT

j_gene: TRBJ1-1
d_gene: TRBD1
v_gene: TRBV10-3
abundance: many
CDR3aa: CAITGTGGTEAFF
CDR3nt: TGTGCCATCACCGGGACAGGGGGAACTGAAGCTTTCTTT

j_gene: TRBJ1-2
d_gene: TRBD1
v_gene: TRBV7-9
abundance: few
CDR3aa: CASSLEPTGSHGYTF
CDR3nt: TGTGCCAGCAGCTTAGAGCCGACAGGGTCCCATGGCTACACCTTC

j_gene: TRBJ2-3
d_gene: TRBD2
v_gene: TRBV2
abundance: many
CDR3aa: CASSEVLAAYTDTQYF
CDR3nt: TGTGCCAGCAGTGAAGTTCTAGCGGCCTACACAGATACGCAGTATTTT

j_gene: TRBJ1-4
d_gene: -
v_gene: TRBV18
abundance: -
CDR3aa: CASSPPGVLDTDEKLFF
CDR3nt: TGTGCCAGCTCACCACCGGGGGTTCTGGACACCGATGAAAAACTGTTTTTT

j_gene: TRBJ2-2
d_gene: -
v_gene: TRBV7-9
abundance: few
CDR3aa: CASTPSGAGELFF
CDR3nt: TGTGCCAGCACCCCCTCTGGGGCCGGGGAGCTGTTTTTT

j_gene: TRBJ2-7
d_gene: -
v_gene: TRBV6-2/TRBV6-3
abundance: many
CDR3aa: CASSYSKEGTYEQYF
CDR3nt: TGTGCCAGCAGTTACTCGAAGGAAGGGACCTACGAGCAGTACTTC

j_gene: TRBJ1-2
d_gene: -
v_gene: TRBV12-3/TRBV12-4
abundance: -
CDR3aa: CASSRPGNAISGYTF
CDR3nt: TGTGCCAGCAGTCGACCCGGGAACGCTATTTCTGGCTACACCTTC

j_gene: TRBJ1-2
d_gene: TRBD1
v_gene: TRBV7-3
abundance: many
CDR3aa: CASSLLGTGDYGYTF
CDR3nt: TGTGCCAGCAGCTTATTGGGGACAGGGGACTATGGCTACACCTTC

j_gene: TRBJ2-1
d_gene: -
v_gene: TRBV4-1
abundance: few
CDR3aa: CASSQDVSLREQFF
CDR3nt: TGCGCCAGCAGCCAAGATGTTAGTTTACGTGAGCAGTTCTTC

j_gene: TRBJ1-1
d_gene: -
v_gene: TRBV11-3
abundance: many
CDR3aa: CASSRDRRNTEAFF
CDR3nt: TGTGCCAGCAGCCGAGACAGGAGGAACACTGAAGCTTTCTTT

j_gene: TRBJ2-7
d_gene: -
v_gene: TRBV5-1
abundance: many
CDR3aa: CASSFPTDSYEQYF
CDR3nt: TGCGCCAGCAGCTTTCCGACGGACTCCTACGAGCAGTACTTC

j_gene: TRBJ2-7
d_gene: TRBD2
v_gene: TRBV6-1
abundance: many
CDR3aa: CASRPGLAGNSYEQYF
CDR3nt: TGTGCCAGCAGGCCAGGACTAGCGGGGAACTCCTACGAGCAGTACTTC

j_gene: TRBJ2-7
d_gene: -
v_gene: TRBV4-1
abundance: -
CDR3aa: CASSQVPGFQGYEQYF
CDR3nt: TGCGCCAGCAGCCAAGTTCCGGGTTTTCAGGGTTACGAGCAGTACTTC

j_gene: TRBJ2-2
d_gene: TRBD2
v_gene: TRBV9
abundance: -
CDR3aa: CASAVAGGDTGELFF
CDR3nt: TGTGCCAGCGCGGTAGCGGGGGGGGACACCGGGGAGCTGTTTTTT

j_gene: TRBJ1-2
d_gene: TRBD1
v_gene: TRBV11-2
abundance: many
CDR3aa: CASSDTGVGGYTF
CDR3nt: TGTGCCAGCAGCGACACAGGGGTTGGTGGCTACACCTTC

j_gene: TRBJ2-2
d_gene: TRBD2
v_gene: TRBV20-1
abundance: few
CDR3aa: CSARDPSGGGTGELFF
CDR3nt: TGCAGTGCTAGAGATCCTAGCGGGGGCGGGACCGGGGAGCTGTTTTTT

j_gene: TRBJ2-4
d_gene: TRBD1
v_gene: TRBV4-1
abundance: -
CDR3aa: CASSRVGTGKLLNIQYF
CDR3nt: TGCGCCAGCAGCCGCGTAGGGACAGGGAAGTTACTAAACATTCAGTACTTC

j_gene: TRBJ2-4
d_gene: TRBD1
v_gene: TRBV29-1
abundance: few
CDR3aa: CSVSGGADIQYF
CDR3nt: TGCAGCGTCTCAGGGGGCGCAGACATTCAGTACTTC

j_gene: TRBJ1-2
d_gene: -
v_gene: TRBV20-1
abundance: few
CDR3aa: CSAPSLIPGEGGYTF
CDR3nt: TGCAGTGCCCCTAGTCTCATTCCAGGTGAAGGGGGCTACACCTTC

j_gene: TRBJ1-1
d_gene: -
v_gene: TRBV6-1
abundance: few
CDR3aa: CASSPRGYMNTEAFF
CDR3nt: TGTGCCAGCAGTCCTCGGGGGTACATGAACACTGAAGCTTTCTTT

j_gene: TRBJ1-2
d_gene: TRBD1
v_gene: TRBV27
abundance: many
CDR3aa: CASSSDRGASGYTF
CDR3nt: TGTGCCAGCAGTTCTGACAGGGGTGCGAGTGGCTACACCTTC